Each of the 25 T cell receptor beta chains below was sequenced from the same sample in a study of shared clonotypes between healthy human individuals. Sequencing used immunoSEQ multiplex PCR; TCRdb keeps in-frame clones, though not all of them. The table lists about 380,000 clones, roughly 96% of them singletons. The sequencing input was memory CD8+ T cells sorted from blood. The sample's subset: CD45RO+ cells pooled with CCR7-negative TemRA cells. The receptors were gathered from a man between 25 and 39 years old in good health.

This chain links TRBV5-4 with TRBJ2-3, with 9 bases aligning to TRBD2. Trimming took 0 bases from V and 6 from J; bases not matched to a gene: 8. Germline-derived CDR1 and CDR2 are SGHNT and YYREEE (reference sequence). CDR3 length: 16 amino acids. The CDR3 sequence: CASSLDPGLAADTQYF. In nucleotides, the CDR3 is TGTGCCAGCAGCTTGGATCCGGGACTAGCAGCCGATACGCAGTATTTT.

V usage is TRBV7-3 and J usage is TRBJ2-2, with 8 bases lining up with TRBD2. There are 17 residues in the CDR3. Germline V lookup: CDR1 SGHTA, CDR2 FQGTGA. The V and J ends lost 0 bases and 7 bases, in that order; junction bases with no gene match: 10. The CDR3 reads CASSLTSSGLGGGELFF. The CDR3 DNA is TGTGCCAGCAGCTTAACGTCTAGCGGGTTGGGAGGCGGGGAGCTGTTTTTT.

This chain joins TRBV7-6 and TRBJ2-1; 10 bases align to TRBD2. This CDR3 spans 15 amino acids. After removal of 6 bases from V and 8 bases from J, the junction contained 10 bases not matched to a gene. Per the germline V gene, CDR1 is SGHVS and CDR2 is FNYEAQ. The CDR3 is CASRPSGRAYDEQFF. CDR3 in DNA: TGTGCCAGCAGACCCAGCGGGAGGGCCTATGATGAGCAGTTCTTC.

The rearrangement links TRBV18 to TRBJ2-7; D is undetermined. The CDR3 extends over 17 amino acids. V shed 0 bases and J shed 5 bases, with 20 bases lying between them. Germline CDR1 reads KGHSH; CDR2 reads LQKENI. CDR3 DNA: TGTGCCAGCTCACCACCGAATCCCGGTCCCGGAGCCCACGAGCAGTACTTC. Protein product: CASSPPNPGPGAHEQYF.

CDR3 coding DNA: TGCGCCAGCAGCCAAGTTATAAGACTAGCGGGCGACTCCTACAATGAGCAGTTCTTC. Its translation is CASSQVIRLAGDSYNEQFF. The V call is TRBV4-1, the J call TRBJ2-1; 10 nucleotides agree with TRBD2. V shed 1 base and J 0 bases; nucleotides not matched to a gene: 9. This CDR3 is 19 amino acids long. Germline assignment: CDR1 MGHRA and CDR2 YSYEKL.

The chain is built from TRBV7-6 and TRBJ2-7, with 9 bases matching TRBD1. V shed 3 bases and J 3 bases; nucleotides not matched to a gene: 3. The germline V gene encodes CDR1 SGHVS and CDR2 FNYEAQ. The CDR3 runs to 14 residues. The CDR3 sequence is CASSLGTGNYEQYF. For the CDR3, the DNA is TGTGCCAGCAGCTTGGGGACAGGGAACTACGAGCAGTACTTC.

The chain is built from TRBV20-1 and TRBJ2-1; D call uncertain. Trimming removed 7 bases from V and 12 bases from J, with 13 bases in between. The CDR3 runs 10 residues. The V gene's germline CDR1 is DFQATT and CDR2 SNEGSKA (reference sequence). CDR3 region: CSVDLVGQFF. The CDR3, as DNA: TGCAGTGTTGATCTTGTGGGGCAGTTCTTC.

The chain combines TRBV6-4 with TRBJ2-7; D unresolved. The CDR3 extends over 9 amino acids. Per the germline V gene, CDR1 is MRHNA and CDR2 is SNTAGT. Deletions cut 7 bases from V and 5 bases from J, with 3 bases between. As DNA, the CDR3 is TGTGCCAGCAATAACGAGCAGTACTTC. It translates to CASNNEQYF.

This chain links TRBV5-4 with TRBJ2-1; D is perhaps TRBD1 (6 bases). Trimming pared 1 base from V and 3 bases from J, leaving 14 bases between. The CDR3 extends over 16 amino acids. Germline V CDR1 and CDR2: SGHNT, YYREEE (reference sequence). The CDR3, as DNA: TGTGCCAGCAGCTTGTGTAACAGGGTGGTCTACAATGAGCAGTTCTTC. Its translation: CASSLCNRVVYNEQFF.

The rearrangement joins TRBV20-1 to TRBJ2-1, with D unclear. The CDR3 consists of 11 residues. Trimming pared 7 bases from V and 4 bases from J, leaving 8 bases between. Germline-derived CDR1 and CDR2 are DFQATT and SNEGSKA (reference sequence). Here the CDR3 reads CSGLDYNEQFF. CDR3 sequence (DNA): TGCAGTGGGTTGGATTACAATGAGCAGTTCTTC.

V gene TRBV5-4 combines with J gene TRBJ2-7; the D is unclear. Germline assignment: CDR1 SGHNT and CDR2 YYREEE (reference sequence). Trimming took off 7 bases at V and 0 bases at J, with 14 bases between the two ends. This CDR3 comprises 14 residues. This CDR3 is CASEDRSSSYEQYF. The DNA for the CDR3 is TGTGCCAGCGAAGACCGATCCTCCTCCTACGAGCAGTACTTC.

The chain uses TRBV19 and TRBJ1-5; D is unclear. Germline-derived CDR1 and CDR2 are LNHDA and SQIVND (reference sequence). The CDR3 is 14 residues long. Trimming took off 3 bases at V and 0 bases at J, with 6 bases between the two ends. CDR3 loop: CASSIPGSNQPQHF. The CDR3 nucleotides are TGTGCCAGTAGTATTCCAGGTAGCAATCAGCCCCAGCATTTT.

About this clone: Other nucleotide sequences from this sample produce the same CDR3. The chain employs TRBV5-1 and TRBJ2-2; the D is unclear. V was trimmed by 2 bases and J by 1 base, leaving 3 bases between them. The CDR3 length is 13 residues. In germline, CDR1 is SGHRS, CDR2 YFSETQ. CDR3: CASSLGNTGELFF. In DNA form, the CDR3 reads TGCGCCAGCAGCTTAGGGAACACCGGGGAGCTGTTTTTT.

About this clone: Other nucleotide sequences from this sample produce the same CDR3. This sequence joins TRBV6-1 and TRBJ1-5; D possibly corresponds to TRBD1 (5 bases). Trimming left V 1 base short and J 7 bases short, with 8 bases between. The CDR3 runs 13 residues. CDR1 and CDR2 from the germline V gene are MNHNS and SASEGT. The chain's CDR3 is CASSEGRGQPQHF. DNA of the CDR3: TGTGCCAGCAGTGAAGGGAGGGGCCAGCCCCAGCATTTT.

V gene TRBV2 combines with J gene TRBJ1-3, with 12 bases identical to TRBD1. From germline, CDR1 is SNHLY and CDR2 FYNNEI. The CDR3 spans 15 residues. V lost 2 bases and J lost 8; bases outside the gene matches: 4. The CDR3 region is CASSESGTGGHTIYF. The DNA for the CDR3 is TGTGCCAGCAGTGAATCTGGGACAGGGGGCCACACCATATATTTT.

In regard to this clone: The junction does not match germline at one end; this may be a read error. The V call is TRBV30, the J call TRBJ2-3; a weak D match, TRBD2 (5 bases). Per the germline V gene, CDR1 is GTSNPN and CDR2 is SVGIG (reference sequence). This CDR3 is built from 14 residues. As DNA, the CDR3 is TGTGCCTGGAGGTCCGTGGGGAGCACAGATACGCGGTATTTT. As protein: CAWRSVGSTDTRYF.

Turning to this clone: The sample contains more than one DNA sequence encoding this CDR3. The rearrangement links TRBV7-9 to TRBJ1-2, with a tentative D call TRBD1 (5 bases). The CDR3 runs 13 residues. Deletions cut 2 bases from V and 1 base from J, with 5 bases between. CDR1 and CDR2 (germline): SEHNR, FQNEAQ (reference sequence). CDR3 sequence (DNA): TGTGCCAGCAGCTTACAGGGTAACTATGGCTACACCTTC. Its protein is CASSLQGNYGYTF.

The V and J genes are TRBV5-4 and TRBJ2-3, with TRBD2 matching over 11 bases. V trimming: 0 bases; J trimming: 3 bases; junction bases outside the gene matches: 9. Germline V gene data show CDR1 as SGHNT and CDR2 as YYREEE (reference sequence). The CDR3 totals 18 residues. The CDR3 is CASSLGGLAGGRTDTQYF. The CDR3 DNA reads TGTGCCAGCAGCTTGGGTGGGTTAGCGGGAGGGCGGACAGATACGCAGTATTTT.

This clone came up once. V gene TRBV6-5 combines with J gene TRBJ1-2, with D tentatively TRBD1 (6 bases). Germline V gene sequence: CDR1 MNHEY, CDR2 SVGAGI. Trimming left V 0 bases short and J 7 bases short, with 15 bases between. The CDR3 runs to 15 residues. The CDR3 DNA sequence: TGTGCCAGCAGTTACTCGAACTTCATGACAGGTGGCTACACCTTC. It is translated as CASSYSNFMTGGYTF.

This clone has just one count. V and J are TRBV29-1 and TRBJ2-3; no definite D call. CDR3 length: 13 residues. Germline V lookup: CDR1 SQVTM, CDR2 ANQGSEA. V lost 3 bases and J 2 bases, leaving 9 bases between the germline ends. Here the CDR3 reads CSVDPAATDTQYF. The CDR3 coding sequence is TGCAGCGTTGACCCCGCCGCCACAGATACGCAGTATTTT.

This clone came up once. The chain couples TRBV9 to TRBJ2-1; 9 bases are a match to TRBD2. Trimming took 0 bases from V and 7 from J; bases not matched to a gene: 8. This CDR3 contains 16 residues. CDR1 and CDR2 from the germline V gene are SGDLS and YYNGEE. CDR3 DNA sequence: TGTGCCAGCAGCGTAGTCTCACTAGCGGGTTTTAATGAGCAGTTCTTC. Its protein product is CASSVVSLAGFNEQFF.

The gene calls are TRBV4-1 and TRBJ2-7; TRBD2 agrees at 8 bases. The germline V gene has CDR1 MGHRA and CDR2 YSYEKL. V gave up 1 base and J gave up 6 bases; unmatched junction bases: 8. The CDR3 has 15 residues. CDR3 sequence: CASSQVVAGGAEQYF. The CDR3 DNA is TGCGCCAGCAGCCAAGTCGTTGCCGGGGGGGCCGAGCAGTACTTC.

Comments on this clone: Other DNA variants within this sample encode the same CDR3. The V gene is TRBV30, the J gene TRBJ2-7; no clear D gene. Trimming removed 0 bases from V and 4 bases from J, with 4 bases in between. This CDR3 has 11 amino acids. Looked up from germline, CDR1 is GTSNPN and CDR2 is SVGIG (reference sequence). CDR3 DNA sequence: TGTGCCTGGAGTGTATCGTACGAGCAGTACTTC. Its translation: CAWSVSYEQYF.

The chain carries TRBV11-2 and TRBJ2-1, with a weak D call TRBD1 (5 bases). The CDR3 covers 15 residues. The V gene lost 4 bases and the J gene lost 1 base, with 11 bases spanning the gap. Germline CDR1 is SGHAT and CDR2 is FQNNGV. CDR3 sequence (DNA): TGTGCCAGCAGCTATGTCAAGGGGTCCTACAATGAGCAGTTCTTC. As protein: CASSYVKGSYNEQFF.

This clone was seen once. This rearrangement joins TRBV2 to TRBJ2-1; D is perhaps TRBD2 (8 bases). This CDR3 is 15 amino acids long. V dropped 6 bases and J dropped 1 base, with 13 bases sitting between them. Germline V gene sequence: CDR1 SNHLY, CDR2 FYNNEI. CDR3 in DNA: TGTGCCAGCAGACGGGAGGGGGCATCCTACAATGAGCAGTTCTTC. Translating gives CASRREGASYNEQFF.